These T cell receptor beta chains were read from a single sample in a study of T cells in Graves' hyperthyroidism and ophthalmopathy. TCRdb recomputed calls from the multiplex PCR reads with MiXCR, one row per CDR3 protein. This table has 500,000 to 700,000 distinct CDR3 sequences, roughly 17% appearing once. Material: blood. These receptors were collected from a woman aged 18-30 years with Graves' hyperthyroidism. CDR3s leave out the opening cysteine and the closing phenylalanine or tryptophan. Not every row has a clone size; where given, it reads once, few, many or a size class.

clone size | J gene | V gene | CDR3 protein
many | TRBJ2-7 | TRBV27 | ASRGAREQY
NA | TRBJ1-2 | TRBV19 | ATHPRGGPNYGYT
many | TRBJ1-4 | TRBV7-2 | ASRATADLPPEKLF
NA | TRBJ2-5 | TRBV12-3/TRBV12-4 | ASSFTTQTQY
NA | TRBJ2-7 | TRBV20-1 | SASPLVGFGSGSNYEQY
many | TRBJ1-5 | TRBV6-2/TRBV6-3 | ASSLAGTGNYQPQH
few | TRBJ2-5 | TRBV10-2 | ASSERVEETQY
NA | TRBJ2-2 | TRBV19 | ASHGTGELF
many | TRBJ2-7 | TRBV10-3 | AAGPGQGAEQY
many | TRBJ1-5 | TRBV6-6 | ASSYSASSNQPQH
few | TRBJ2-3 | TRBV27 | ASSPTPPDTQY
NA | TRBJ2-7 | TRBV7-9 | ASSRTPGQASYEQY
few | TRBJ1-1 | TRBV18 | ASSPSRRLMNTEAF
NA | TRBJ2-7 | TRBV7-2 | ASSPGTLGYEQY
NA | TRBJ1-4 | TRBV6-1 | ASRPSGTGDEKLF
many | TRBJ2-7 | TRBV20-1 | SAAGTHNYEQY
many | TRBJ2-1 | TRBV20-1 | SARRGLAGENEQF
many | TRBJ1-1 | TRBV6-1 | ASSRNRETEAF
NA | TRBJ2-2 | TRBV29-1 | SVDKGTNTGELF
NA | TRBJ1-5 | TRBV5-1 | ASLGGWNQPQH
many | TRBJ2-5 | TRBV7-8 | ASTSQATYQETQY
many | TRBJ2-1 | TRBV2 | ASRGLSYNEQF
NA | TRBJ2-3 | TRBV3-1 | ASSQDGSGTQY
many | TRBJ2-7 | TRBV28 | ASSPPPGHTYEQY
few | TRBJ2-2 | TRBV12-3/TRBV12-4 | ASSFPTGRYTGELF
NA | TRBJ2-3 | TRBV7-2 | ASSLQLAGGADTQY
NA | TRBJ1-2 | TRBV19 | ASSIVGGIFYGYT
few | TRBJ2-1 | TRBV5-1 | ASSLAGSSGRVSSYNEQF
few | TRBJ1-1 | TRBV9 | ASSPQLMMNTEAF
NA | TRBJ1-2 | TRBV5-1 | ASSSGTGGGDGYT
many | TRBJ1-2 | TRBV12-3/TRBV12-4 | ASSIRRQGIGYT
few | TRBJ2-3 | TRBV24-1 | ATSDFVLGSADTQY
few | TRBJ2-7 | TRBV10-2 | ASGPNYEQY
many | TRBJ2-5 | TRBV2 | ASSEVGGGPETQY
NA | TRBJ2-2 | TRBV20-1 | SAPQPGTGELF
many | TRBJ2-3 | TRBV5-1 | ASSLAASGRDTQY
many | TRBJ1-1 | TRBV2 | ASSESIYRANTEAF
NA | TRBJ2-7 | TRBV25-1 | ASSEFPPGNEQY
NA | TRBJ2-1 | TRBV7-9 | ASSLWTGSTYNEQF
few | TRBJ1-1 | TRBV20-1 | SATDRAGTEAF
few | TRBJ2-2 | TRBV27 | ASSLQLGGIANTGELF
many | TRBJ2-7 | TRBV20-1 | SARDPSLRREQY
many | TRBJ1-1 | TRBV5-1 | ASSFSKGTEAF
many | TRBJ2-1 | TRBV20-1 | SAREGGYNEQF
NA | TRBJ2-5 | TRBV9 | ASSPFTGGGLETQY
few | TRBJ2-1 | TRBV20-1 | SAKPGPQF
few | TRBJ1-3 | TRBV7-9 | ASSFIGNTIY
many | TRBJ1-1 | TRBV27 | ASRPFSGADTEAF
many | TRBJ1-5 | TRBV12-3/TRBV12-4 | ASSPRQGANQPQH
few | TRBJ2-1 | TRBV2 | ASKVYSGIVNEQF
many | TRBJ1-1 | TRBV28 | ASSLLMGQHTEAF